This record covers a single T cell receptor beta chain. Its antigen is currently unknown. The CDR3 contains 16 residues. The germline CDR1 and CDR2 sequences are LGHDT and YNNKEL (reference sequence). Unmatched junction bases numbered 12, after V lost 8 bases and J lost 1 base. TCRdb's copy holds only in-frame clones and misses some; the assay was immunoSEQ multiplex PCR. The table has about 140,000 clones, about nine tenths seen once. This entry comes from a study of T cell responses to AZD1222 COVID-19 vaccine. Study-wide findings and caveats: Two AZD1222 administrations were followed by greater Spike-specific TCR breadth and depth. A mostly white British donor set with more females was recruited, and clonal diversity was possibly underestimated.

The sequence derives from an adult in good health. The sequencing here drew on peripheral blood, taken on day 0 of AZD1222 vaccination. The chain couples TRBV3-1 (or the pseudogene TRBV3-2) to TRBJ2-7, with 9 nucleotides matching TRBD1. CDR3 sequence: CASSGTGMYRSYEQYF. The DNA of the CDR3 is TGTGCCAGCTCCGGGACAGGGATGTACCGGTCCTACGAGCAGTACTTC.